Listed below are T cell receptor beta chains from one sample, sequenced in a study of blood T cell repertoires in COVID-19. Here immunoSEQ multiplex PCR was the method, and the copy in TCRdb shows in-frame clones only, minus some. Of about 120,000 clones in the sample, more than 75% are singletons; the top ten hold under 4%. Sequencing was performed on peripheral blood. These TCRs come from a man aged 60 to 69 with acute or convalescent COVID-19. Each CDR3 is given with its conserved first and last residue. D genes are given only for firm matches. A row's size may be missing; if present it is once, few, many or a size class.

d_gene,abundance,v_gene,j_gene,len,CDR3nt,CDR3aa
.,.,TRBV6-2/TRBV6-3,TRBJ2-7,14,TGTGCCAGCACCCCAAGACAGTACCTATACGAGCAGTACTTC,CASTPRQYLYEQYF
TRBD2,.,TRBV4-1,TRBJ2-7,17,TGCGCCAGCAGCCAAGATTTAGCGGGGGGCATTACCTACGAGCAGTACTTC,CASSQDLAGGITYEQYF
.,.,TRBV7-7,TRBJ2-1,16,TGTGCTAGCAGCCCAGGGGGCGGGGGCTCCTACAATGAGCAGTTCTTC,CASSPGGGGSYNEQFF
.,.,TRBV28,TRBJ2-1,15,TGTGCCAGCAGATCACGGGACACTCATTACAATGAGCAGTTCTTC,CASRSRDTHYNEQFF
TRBD1,.,TRBV7-2,TRBJ1-4,15,TGTGCCAGCAGCTTTGACAGGGGCCGTAATGAAAAACTGTTTTTT,CASSFDRGRNEKLFF
.,.,TRBV19,TRBJ2-2,20,TGTGCCAGTAGTATAGGGGCCTTTGGGAGGCTCTCCGCTTTCACCGGGGAGCTGTTTTTT,CASSIGAFGRLSAFTGELFF
.,.,TRBV19,TRBJ2-4,14,TGTGCCAGTAGTATAAATATAGCCAAAAACATTCAGTACTTC,CASSINIAKNIQYF
.,few,TRBV19,TRBJ1-1,15,TGTGCCAGTAGTATAGACCCCGCTATGAACACTGAAGCTTTCTTT,CASSIDPAMNTEAFF
.,.,TRBV10-3,TRBJ2-7,11,TGTGCCATCAGTGAATTGGACAGGCAGTACTTC,CAISELDRQYF
.,.,TRBV19,TRBJ1-2,13,TGTGCCAGTAGCCTCGGAGACAACTATGGCTACACCTTC,CASSLGDNYGYTF
TRBD1,.,TRBV5-5,TRBJ2-7,16,TGTGCCAGCAGCCCGATAAGGGGGCCCTCCGTCTACGAGCAGTACTTC,CASSPIRGPSVYEQYF
.,.,TRBV11-2,TRBJ2-1,13,TGTGCCAGCAGCACTCAGGACTCCGGTGAGCAGTTCTTC,CASSTQDSGEQFF
TRBD2,.,TRBV27,TRBJ2-7,17,TGTGCCAGCAGTTTATCGAGGCCCGGGGTAGCGGGTCACGAGCAGTACTTC,CASSLSRPGVAGHEQYF
TRBD2,.,TRBV6-4,TRBJ2-1,13,TGTGCCAGCAGTGACGGGACTAGCAATGAGCAGTTCTTC,CASSDGTSNEQFF
.,once,TRBV9,TRBJ2-7,14,TGTGCCAGCAGCGCAGGGACACCGGCCCACGAGCAGTACTTC,CASSAGTPAHEQYF
TRBD2,.,TRBV27,TRBJ2-2,16,TGTGCCAGCAGCCCAAGCGGGAGGGCCATAGGCGGGGAGCTGTTTTTT,CASSPSGRAIGGELFF
TRBD1,.,TRBV6-5,TRBJ1-1,15,TGTGCCAGCAGTCGTCCGGGACAGGTAAACACTGAAGCTTTCTTT,CASSRPGQVNTEAFF
.,.,TRBV9,TRBJ2-3,15,TGTGCCAGCAGCGTAGGGGGGGACCTAATTCATACGCAGTATTTT,CASSVGGDLIHTQYF
.,.,TRBV28,TRBJ1-4,15,TGTGCCAGCAGTTTAGGGGGAGGGAGGAATGAAAAACTGTTTTTT,CASSLGGGRNEKLFF
TRBD2,few,TRBV15,TRBJ2-5,15,TGTGCCACCAGCAGAGTAGGACTAGCGGAAGAGACCCAGTACTTC,CATSRVGLAEETQYF
TRBD1,.,TRBV3-1/TRBV3-2,TRBJ2-7,14,TGTGCCAGCAGCCCCGGACAGGGAACCTACGAGCAGTACTTC,CASSPGQGTYEQYF
TRBD1,.,TRBV4-3,TRBJ1-2,15,TGCGCCAGCAGCCAACAACCGACAGGGGATTGCGGCTACACCTTC,CASSQQPTGDCGYTF
.,.,TRBV28,TRBJ2-1,15,TGTGCCAGCAAAGGGGGCTCGAGCGGGAGCAATGAGCAGTTCTTC,CASKGGSSGSNEQFF
TRBD2,once,TRBV11-2,TRBJ2-1,18,TGTGCCAGCAGCTTTGGGACTAGCGGGAGGGCTACCTACAATGAGCAGTTCTTC,CASSFGTSGRATYNEQFF
.,few,TRBV24-1,TRBJ2-3,16,TGTGCCACCAGTGATGGGGGCGGTTCTAGCACAGATACGCAGTATTTT,CATSDGGGSSTDTQYF
TRBD1,.,TRBV6-5,TRBJ1-4,13,TGTGCCAGCGATGACAGGGACGGTGAAAAACTGTTTTTT,CASDDRDGEKLFF
.,.,TRBV7-7,TRBJ2-5,13,TGTGCCAGCAGCTTAGGGGGAGAGGAGACCCAGTACTTC,CASSLGGEETQYF
TRBD1,.,TRBV13,TRBJ2-2,16,TGTGCCAGCAGCTTCAGACAGGGCTTTATCACCGGGGAGCTGTTTTTT,CASSFRQGFITGELFF
.,.,TRBV10-3,TRBJ2-3,14,TGTGCCATTCGCCTAGCGGGGACAGGCGATACGCAGTATTTT,CAIRLAGTGDTQYF